Sequencing of this T cell receptor beta chain was carried out in a study of tumor and adjacent non-tumor tissue in lung cancer. TCRbeta libraries were built with three rounds of nested PCR, modified from ARM-PCR. TCRdb called the multiplex PCR reads again in MiXCR, with one record for every CDR3 protein. The sample includes approximately 71,000 distinct CDR3 sequences, approximately 63% of them seen just once. The table lists this clonotype with many counts. Its target is unknown. V lost 8 bases and J lost 0, with 8 bases in between. The CDR3 length is 13 residues. CDR1 and CDR2 from the germline V gene are MNHNY and SVGAGI (reference sequence). RNA was extracted from bulk tissue without any cell sorting. The study, taken as a whole, reports: Compared with tumor, normal lung showed significantly lower TCR diversity.

The specimen sequenced was lung tumor tissue. J is TRBJ1-3 and V is TRBV6-6, with D possibly TRBD1 on 6 matching bases. This clonotype originated in a man aged 45-65 years with non-small cell lung cancer. CDR3 residues: CASQGGSGNTIYF. Here the CDR3 DNA reads TGTGCCAGCCAAGGGGGCTCTGGAAACACCATATATTTT.